This T cell receptor beta chain is drawn from a study of blood T cell repertoires in COVID-19. In the study overall: Donors in the United States, Italy and Spain gave samples during acute or convalescent COVID-19. The cDNA or gDNA used as material had been derived from T cells, B-cell-depleted T cells, or PBMCs.

Per the authors' pipeline: How many nucleated cells were present was estimated from reference gene primer amplification. Libraries were prepared by immunoSEQ multiplex PCR; TCRdb keeps only in-frame clonotypes and omits some of them. The DNA gave D and trimming, while V, J and clone size come from that table. Of around 72,000 clones in the sample, over 80% were seen once. This CDR3 spans 16 amino acids. Trimming took off 5 bases at V and 4 bases at J, with 18 bases between the two ends. Germline V gene lookup returns CDR1 SGHNT and CDR2 YYREEE (reference sequence). The origin of this receptor is an elderly woman with acute or convalescent COVID-19. Material: peripheral blood. This chain links TRBV5-4 with TRBJ2-2, with TRBD1 as a possible D gene (5 bases). CDR3 sequence (DNA): TGTGCCAGCAGAACTCAGGGTGGATTCAGCACCGGGGAGCTGTTTTTT. Residues: CASRTQGGFSTGELFF.